The 5 T cell receptor beta chains presented below share a single source sample, sequenced in a study of tumor and adjacent non-tumor tissue in lung cancer. RNA was extracted from bulk tissue without any cell sorting. The library came from three nested PCR rounds adapted from ARM-PCR protocols. TCRdb re-derived calls from the multiplex PCR reads in MiXCR, one entry per CDR3 protein. Among 200,000 to 250,000 distinct CDR3 sequences listed, 60% to 85% were seen once. Sequenced: lung tumor tissue. The receptor set was obtained from a man aged 55 to 69 with non-small cell lung cancer.

Within the sample, this clonotype is large. The chain uses TRBV11-2 and TRBJ1-3; unclear D gene. Germline V lookup: CDR1 SGHAT, CDR2 FQNNGV. Trimming left V 7 bases short and J 0 bases short, with 16 bases between. This CDR3 comprises 16 residues. CDR3 residues: CASTLEGYLSGNTIYF. CDR3 coding DNA: TGTGCCAGCACCCTAGAGGGATACCTCTCTGGAAACACCATATATTTT.

On this clonotype: Given a much more abundant clone one base away, this may be a read error. CDR3 DNA sequence: TGCAGTGCTTTAACTAGCGGGAGGGTGTACAATGAGCAGTTCTTC. It encodes CSALTSGRVYNEQFF. The chain carries TRBV20-1 and TRBJ2-1, with 13 bases fitting TRBD2. The CDR3 contains 15 residues. Unmatched junction bases numbered 5, after V lost 5 bases and J lost 4 bases. CDR1 and CDR2 (germline): DFQATT, SNEGSKA (reference sequence).

A note on this clonotype: One end of the junction does not line up with germline, which may come from a read error. The gene calls are TRBV12-3 or TRBV12-4 and TRBJ2-5; 8 nucleotides match TRBD1. CDR3 length equals 16 residues. The CDR3 sequence: CGSSLALGTGQKTQYF. CDR3 in DNA: TGTGGCAGCAGTTTAGCGCTTGGGACAGGACAAAAGACCCAGTACTTC.

This clonotype showed up many times. This sequence joins TRBV29-1 and TRBJ2-1; perhaps TRBD1 as D (5 bases). V lost 6 bases and J 4 bases, leaving 7 bases between the germline ends. This CDR3 is 11 amino acids long. In germline, CDR1 is SQVTM, CDR2 ANQGSEA. Here the CDR3 DNA reads TGCAGCGTAGCAGGGTACAATGAGCAGTTCTTC. It is translated as CSVAGYNEQFF.

This clonotype was counted at least ten times. This rearrangement joins TRBV12-3 or TRBV12-4 to TRBJ1-1; TRBD1 matches at 9 bases. J lost 6 bases, V lost 5 bases, and 7 bases had no gene match. This CDR3 is built from 14 residues. The CDR3: CASSLQGAGSEAFF. DNA of the CDR3: TGTGCCAGCAGTCTACAGGGGGCAGGGTCTGAAGCTTTCTTT.